This TCR beta chain was recovered during a study of Ad26.COV2.S vaccination and SARS-CoV-2 variants. Overall study: COV1001, an Ad26.COV2.S trial, supplied this vaccine-arm donor. Donor got 5x10^10 or 1x10^11 viral particles of Ad26.COV2.S.

Treatment reported: 15 to 20 received Ad26.COV2.S at low or high dose, single or two shots; about 5 received placebo; per-sample allocation not given. Each sample was drawn 63 days after the first injection (of vaccine or placebo). Within Boston, the person who donated was an adult of 18-55 years. Sequenced by immunoSEQ multiplex PCR; TCRdb stores in-frame clones only, minus some. There are about 400,000 clones in the sample; approximately 90% occur only once, and around 2% lies in the top ten. The clonotype originates from a person aged 18-65 years who received the Ad26.COV2.S COVID-19 vaccine or a placebo. This sample comprised peripheral blood, obtained in a trial of Ad26.COV2.S vaccine versus placebo.

CDR3 sequence (DNA): TGTGCCAGCGGTCAGACAGGGCTCAATTCACCCCTCCACTTT. Its protein product is CASGQTGLNSPLHF. The chain is built from TRBV7-2 and TRBJ1-6, with 7 bases matching TRBD1. Trimming took 8 bases from V and 7 from J; bases not matched to a gene: 8. The CDR3 length is 14 residues. The germline V gene encodes CDR1 SGHTA and CDR2 FQGNSA.